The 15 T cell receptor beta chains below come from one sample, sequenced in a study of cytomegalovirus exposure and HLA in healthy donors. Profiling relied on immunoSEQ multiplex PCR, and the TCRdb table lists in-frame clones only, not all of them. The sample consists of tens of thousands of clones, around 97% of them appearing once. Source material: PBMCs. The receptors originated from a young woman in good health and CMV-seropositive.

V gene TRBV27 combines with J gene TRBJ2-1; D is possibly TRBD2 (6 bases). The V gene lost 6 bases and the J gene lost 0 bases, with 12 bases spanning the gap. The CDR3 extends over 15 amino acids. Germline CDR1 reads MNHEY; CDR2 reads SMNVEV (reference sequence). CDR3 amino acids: CASSTGTHSYNEQFF. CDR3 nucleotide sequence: TGTGCCAGCAGCACCGGGACTCACTCCTACAATGAGCAGTTCTTC.

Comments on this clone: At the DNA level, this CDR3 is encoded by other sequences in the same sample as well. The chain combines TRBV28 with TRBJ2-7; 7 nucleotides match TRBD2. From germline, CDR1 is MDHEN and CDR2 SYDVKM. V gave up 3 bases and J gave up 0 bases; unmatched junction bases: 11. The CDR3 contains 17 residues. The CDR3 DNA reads TGTGCCAGCAGTTTCTCCACCTGGACTAGACGCTCCTACGAGCAGTACTTC. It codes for CASSFSTWTRRSYEQYF.

For the CDR3, the DNA is TGTGCCAGCAGCTTGGGGGCTTCCCTCTACGAGCAGTACTTC. Translated, it gives CASSLGASLYEQYF. This chain connects TRBV5-6 to TRBJ2-7; D remains unclear. Germline CDR1 is SGHDT and CDR2 is YYEEEE. The ends were cut back, 0 bases at V and 3 bases at J, with 10 bases in the middle. This CDR3 region has 14 residues.

The CDR3 spells CASGYEEGFGNTIYF. For the CDR3, the DNA is TGTGCCAGCGGTTATGAGGAGGGATTTGGAAACACCATATATTTT. The rearrangement links TRBV9 to TRBJ1-3; no reliable D call. Germline V gene lookup returns CDR1 SGDLS and CDR2 YYNGEE. The ends were cut back, 7 bases at V and 3 bases at J, with 17 bases in the middle. This CDR3 comprises 15 residues.

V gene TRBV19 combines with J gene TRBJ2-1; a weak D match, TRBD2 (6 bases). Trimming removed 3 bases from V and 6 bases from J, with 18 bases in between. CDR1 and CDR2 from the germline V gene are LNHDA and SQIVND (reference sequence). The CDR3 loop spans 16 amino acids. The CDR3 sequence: CASSIRRAQDGNEQFF. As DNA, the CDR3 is TGTGCCAGTAGTATCCGGAGGGCCCAGGATGGCAATGAGCAGTTCTTC.

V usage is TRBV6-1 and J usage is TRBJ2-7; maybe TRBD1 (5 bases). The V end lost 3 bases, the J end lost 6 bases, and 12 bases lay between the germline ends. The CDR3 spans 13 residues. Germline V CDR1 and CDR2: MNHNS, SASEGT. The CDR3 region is CASSDRTISEQYF. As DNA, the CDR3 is TGTGCCAGCAGTGACAGGACAATAAGCGAGCAGTACTTC.

This CDR3 is CASSLAWTGLYEQYF. For the CDR3, the DNA is TGTGCCAGCAGCTTGGCCTGGACAGGGCTGTACGAGCAGTACTTC. This chain connects TRBV5-6 to TRBJ2-7; 8 nucleotides match TRBD1. V lost 0 bases to trimming and J lost 4 bases; unmatched junction nucleotides: 6. Germline V gene data show CDR1 as SGHDT and CDR2 as YYEEEE. This CDR3 comprises 15 residues.

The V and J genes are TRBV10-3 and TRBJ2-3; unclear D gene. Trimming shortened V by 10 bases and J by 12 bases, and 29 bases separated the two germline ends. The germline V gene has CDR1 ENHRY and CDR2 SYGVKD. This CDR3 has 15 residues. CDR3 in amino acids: CATFSSLSVNPGQYF. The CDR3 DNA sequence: TGTGCCACCTTTTCGAGTTTAAGTGTGAATCCTGGTCAGTATTTT.

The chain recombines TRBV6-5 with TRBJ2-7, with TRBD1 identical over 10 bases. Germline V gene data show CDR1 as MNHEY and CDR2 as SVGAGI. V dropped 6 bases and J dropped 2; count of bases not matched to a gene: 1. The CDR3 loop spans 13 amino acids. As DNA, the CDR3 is TGTGCCAGCAGCGACAGGGGGCCCTACGAGCAGTACTTC. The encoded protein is CASSDRGPYEQYF.

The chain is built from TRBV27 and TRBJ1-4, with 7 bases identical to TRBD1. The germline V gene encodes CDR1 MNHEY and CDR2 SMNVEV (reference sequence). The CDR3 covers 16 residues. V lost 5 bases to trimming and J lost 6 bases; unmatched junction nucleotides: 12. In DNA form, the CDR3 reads TGTGCCAGCAGTCTTGGGACAGTCGCTCCGGATGAAAAACTGTTTTTT. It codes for CASSLGTVAPDEKLFF.

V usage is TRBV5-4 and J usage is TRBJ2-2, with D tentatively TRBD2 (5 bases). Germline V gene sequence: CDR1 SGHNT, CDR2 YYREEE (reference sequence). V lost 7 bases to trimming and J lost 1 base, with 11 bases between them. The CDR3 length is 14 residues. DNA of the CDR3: TGTGCCAGCTCCCGTGGAGGGAACACCGGGGAGCTGTTTTTT. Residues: CASSRGGNTGELFF.

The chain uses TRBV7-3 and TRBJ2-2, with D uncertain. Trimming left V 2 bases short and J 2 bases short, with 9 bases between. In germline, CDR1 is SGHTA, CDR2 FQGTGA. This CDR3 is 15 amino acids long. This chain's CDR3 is CASSLLGQNTGELFF. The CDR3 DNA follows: TGTGCCAGCAGCTTACTGGGCCAAAACACCGGGGAGCTGTTTTTT. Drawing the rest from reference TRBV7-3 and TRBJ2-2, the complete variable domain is GAGVSQTPSNKVTEKGKYVELRCDPISGHTALYWYRQSLGQGPEFLIYFQGTGAADDSGLPNDRFFAVRPEGSVSTLKIQRTERGDSAVYLCASSLLGQNTGELFFGEGSRLTVL.

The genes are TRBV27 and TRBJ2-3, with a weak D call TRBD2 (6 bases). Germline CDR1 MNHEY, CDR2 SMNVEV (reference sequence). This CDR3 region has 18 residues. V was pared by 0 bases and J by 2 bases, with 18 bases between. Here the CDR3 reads CASSLSRIAGLTTDTQYF. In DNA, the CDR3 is TGTGCCAGCAGTTTATCTCGCATTGCGGGACTCACCACAGATACGCAGTATTTT.

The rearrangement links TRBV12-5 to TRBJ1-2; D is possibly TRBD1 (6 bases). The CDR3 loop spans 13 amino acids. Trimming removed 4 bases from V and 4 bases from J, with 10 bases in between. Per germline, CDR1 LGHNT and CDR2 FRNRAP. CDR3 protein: CASGWGGGYGYTF. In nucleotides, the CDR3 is TGTGCTAGTGGTTGGGGGGGCGGCTATGGCTACACCTTC.

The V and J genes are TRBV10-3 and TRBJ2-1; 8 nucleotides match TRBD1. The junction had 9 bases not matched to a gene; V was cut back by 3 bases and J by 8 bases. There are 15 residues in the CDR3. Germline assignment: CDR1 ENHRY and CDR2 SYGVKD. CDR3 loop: CAISDATGAGYEQFF. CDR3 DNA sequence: TGTGCCATCAGTGACGCGACAGGGGCCGGGTATGAGCAGTTCTTC.